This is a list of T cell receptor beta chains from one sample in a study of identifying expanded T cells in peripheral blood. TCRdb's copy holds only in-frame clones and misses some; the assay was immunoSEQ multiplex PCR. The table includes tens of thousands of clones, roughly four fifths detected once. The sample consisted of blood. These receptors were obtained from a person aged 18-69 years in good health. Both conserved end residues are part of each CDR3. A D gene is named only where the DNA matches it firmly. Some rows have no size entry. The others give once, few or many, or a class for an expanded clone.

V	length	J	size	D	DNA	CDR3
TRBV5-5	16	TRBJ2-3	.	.	TGTGCCAGCAGCTATAACTCGGGACGGAGCACAGATACGCAGTATTTT	CASSYNSGRSTDTQYF
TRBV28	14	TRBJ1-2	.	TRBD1	TGTGCCAGCAGCAACTACAGGGGGCTAGGTGGCTACACCTTC	CASSNYRGLGGYTF
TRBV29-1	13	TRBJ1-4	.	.	TGCAGCGTTTCCACCCCAACTAATGAAAAACTGTTTTTT	CSVSTPTNEKLFF
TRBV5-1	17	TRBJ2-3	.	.	TGCGCCAGCAGCTTGTTTCGGACAGGGAGGGGTACAGATACGCAGTATTTT	CASSLFRTGRGTDTQYF
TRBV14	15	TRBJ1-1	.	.	TGTGCCAGCAGCCAGGGGGGGGGAGTGAACACTGAAGCTTTCTTT	CASSQGGGVNTEAFF
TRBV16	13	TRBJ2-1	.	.	TGTGCCAGCAGCATAACCACAGGGTATGAGCAGTTCTTC	CASSITTGYEQFF
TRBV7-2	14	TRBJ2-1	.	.	TGTGCCAGCAGCTTAAGTATCGGAGACAATGAGCAGTTCTTC	CASSLSIGDNEQFF
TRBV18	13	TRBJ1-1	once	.	TGTGCCAGCTCACTACAGGGAGACACTGAAGCTTTCTTT	CASSLQGDTEAFF
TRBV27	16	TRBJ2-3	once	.	TGTGCCAGCAGAAACCGCCCGAGTAGCGTAGAAGATACGCAGTATTTT	CASRNRPSSVEDTQYF
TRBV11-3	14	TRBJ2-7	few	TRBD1	TGTGCCAGCAGCTTAGGGGACAGGGGCCACGAGCAGTACTTC	CASSLGDRGHEQYF
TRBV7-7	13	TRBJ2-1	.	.	TGTGCCAGCAGCGAAATCGGCAGTGGAGAGCAGTTCTTC	CASSEIGSGEQFF
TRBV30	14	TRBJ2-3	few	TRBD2	TGTGCCTGGGTTCGTTTGAGCGGGGCAAATACGCAGTATTTT	CAWVRLSGANTQYF
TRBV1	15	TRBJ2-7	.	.	TGCACCAGCAGCCAAGTACACCTCCACGTCCACGAGCAGTACTTC	CTSSQVHLHVHEQYF
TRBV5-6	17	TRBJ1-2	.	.	TGTGCCAGCAGCGGGGGGGCGATATTGGGTGTTAACTATGGCTACACCTTC	CASSGGAILGVNYGYTF
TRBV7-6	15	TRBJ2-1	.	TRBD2	TGTGCCAGCCTAGCGGGGCCGGAGGTTATTAATGAGCAGTTCTTC	CASLAGPEVINEQFF
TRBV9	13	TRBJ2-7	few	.	TGTGCCAGCAGCTCCGGTAACACCTACGAGCAGTACTTC	CASSSGNTYEQYF
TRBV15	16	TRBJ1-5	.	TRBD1	TGTGCCACCAGCAGCTCGGGACAGGGAGGTCCTCAGCCCCAGCATTTT	CATSSSGQGGPQPQHF
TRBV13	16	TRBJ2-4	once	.	TGTGCCAGCAGCTCGAGAAGGTGGACGGCCAAAAACATTCAGTACTTC	CASSSRRWTAKNIQYF
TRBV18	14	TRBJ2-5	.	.	TGTGCCAGCTCCTCGGGCGCCTCCCAAGAGACCCAGTACTTC	CASSSGASQETQYF
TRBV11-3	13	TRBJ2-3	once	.	TGTGCCAGCAGCATTAGCGGCACAGATACGCAGTATTTT	CASSISGTDTQYF
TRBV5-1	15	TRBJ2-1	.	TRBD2	TGCGCCAGCAGCTCTAGCGGGACGTCGGCAGATGAGCAGTTCTTC	CASSSSGTSADEQFF
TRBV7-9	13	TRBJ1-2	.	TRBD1	TGTGCCAGCAGCTTCGGACAGGAAGGCGGCTACACCTTC	CASSFGQEGGYTF
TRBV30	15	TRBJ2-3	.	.	TGTGCCTGGAGACACCAGACGGGAAGCACAGATACGCAGTATTTT	CAWRHQTGSTDTQYF
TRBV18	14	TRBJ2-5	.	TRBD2	TGTGCCAGCTCACCAAGCGGGGGATGGGAGACCCAGTACTTC	CASSPSGGWETQYF
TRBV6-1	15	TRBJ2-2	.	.	TGTGCCAGCAGTGAAGCGCAATTGTTCACCGGGGAGCTGTTTTTT	CASSEAQLFTGELFF
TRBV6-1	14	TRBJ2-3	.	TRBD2	TGTGCCAGCAGTCCCAGCGGGGGGGTGGATACGCAGTATTTT	CASSPSGGVDTQYF
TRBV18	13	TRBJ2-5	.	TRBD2	TGTGCCAGCTCGCAGGGACTACAAGAGACCCAGTACTTC	CASSQGLQETQYF
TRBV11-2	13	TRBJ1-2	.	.	TGTGCCAGCAGCAACAGACAGCTCTATGGCTACACCTTC	CASSNRQLYGYTF
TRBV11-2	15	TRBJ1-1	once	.	TGTGCCAGCAGCTTCAGGGAAACACCGAACACTGAAGCTTTCTTT	CASSFRETPNTEAFF